A selection of T cell receptor beta chains follows, all from one sample in a study of control samples from healthy donors and cancer patients. Sequencing used immunoSEQ multiplex PCR; TCRdb keeps in-frame clones, though not all of them. The sample lists about 79,000 clones; approximately 94% were seen once. Sequenced: PBMCs. The source of these receptors is a woman aged 40 to 50 with lung cancer. Each CDR3 is given with its conserved first and last residue. Fields, in order: V gene, J gene, D gene, clone size, CDR3 protein, CDR3 DNA. The D gene is left open where the match is weak. For some rows the clone size is stated as once, few or many, or as a class when expanded; others skip it.

v_call: TRBV4-1; j_call: TRBJ1-2; d_call: .; clone_size: .; cdr3_aa: CASWTTGRGYTF; cdr3_nt: TGCGCCAGCTGGACCACAGGAAGGGGCTACACCTTC
v_call: TRBV7-9; j_call: TRBJ2-2; d_call: .; clone_size: .; cdr3_aa: CASSFQGRGELFF; cdr3_nt: TGTGCCAGCAGCTTCCAGGGACGCGGGGAGCTGTTTTTT
v_call: TRBV28; j_call: TRBJ2-3; d_call: .; clone_size: medium-sized; cdr3_aa: CASSSPRQSPSTDTQYF; cdr3_nt: TGTGCCAGCAGTTCCCCTCGACAGAGCCCTAGCACAGATACGCAGTATTTT
v_call: TRBV30; j_call: TRBJ2-2; d_call: .; clone_size: .; cdr3_aa: CAWSVDQPNTGELFF; cdr3_nt: TGTGCCTGGAGCGTCGATCAACCGAACACCGGGGAGCTGTTTTTT
v_call: TRBV4-2; j_call: TRBJ2-5; d_call: .; clone_size: .; cdr3_aa: CASSQVEEETQYF; cdr3_nt: TGTGCCAGCAGCCAAGTTGAAGAGGAGACCCAGTACTTC
v_call: TRBV5-1; j_call: TRBJ2-2; d_call: TRBD2; clone_size: .; cdr3_aa: CASSGAGANTGELFF; cdr3_nt: TGCGCCAGCAGCGGAGCGGGGGCGAACACCGGGGAGCTGTTTTTT
v_call: TRBV5-1; j_call: TRBJ1-5; d_call: .; clone_size: .; cdr3_aa: CASSLGGQNNQPQHF; cdr3_nt: TGCGCCAGCAGCTTGGGGGGCCAGAACAATCAGCCCCAGCATTTT
v_call: TRBV12-5; j_call: TRBJ2-5; d_call: .; clone_size: few; cdr3_aa: CASGLVEGLDETQYF; cdr3_nt: TGTGCTAGTGGTTTGGTGGAAGGTTTGGACGAGACCCAGTACTTC
v_call: TRBV5-1; j_call: TRBJ2-7; d_call: .; clone_size: .; cdr3_aa: CASSPLGSSYEQYF; cdr3_nt: TGCGCCAGCAGCCCCCTGGGGAGCTCCTACGAGCAGTACTTC
v_call: TRBV10-3; j_call: TRBJ1-2; d_call: .; clone_size: .; cdr3_aa: CAITQGGRNYGYTF; cdr3_nt: TGTGCCATCACCCAGGGAGGGCGTAACTATGGCTACACCTTC
v_call: TRBV12-5; j_call: TRBJ1-2; d_call: .; clone_size: once; cdr3_aa: CASGSSGWPYGYTF; cdr3_nt: TGTGCTAGTGGTTCATCAGGGTGGCCCTATGGCTACACCTTC
v_call: TRBV12-3/TRBV12-4; j_call: TRBJ1-3; d_call: .; clone_size: .; cdr3_aa: CASKPREGPIYF; cdr3_nt: TGTGCCAGCAAGCCCCGGGAGGGTCCCATATATTTT
v_call: TRBV2; j_call: TRBJ1-5; d_call: TRBD1; clone_size: .; cdr3_aa: CASGSRQGVQPQHF; cdr3_nt: TGTGCCAGCGGAAGCCGACAGGGGGTTCAGCCCCAGCATTTT
v_call: TRBV30; j_call: TRBJ1-1; d_call: .; clone_size: .; cdr3_aa: CAWSGFQYSEAFF; cdr3_nt: TGTGCCTGGTCTGGATTTCAGTACTCTGAAGCTTTCTTT
v_call: TRBV9; j_call: TRBJ2-2; d_call: TRBD2; clone_size: .; cdr3_aa: CASSVVAGVETGELFF; cdr3_nt: TGTGCCAGCAGCGTCGTAGCGGGGGTAGAAACCGGGGAGCTGTTTTTT
v_call: TRBV7-8; j_call: TRBJ2-7; d_call: .; clone_size: .; cdr3_aa: CASSLARLYYEQYF; cdr3_nt: TGTGCCAGCAGCTTAGCGCGGCTATACTACGAGCAGTACTTC
v_call: TRBV6-2/TRBV6-3; j_call: TRBJ2-7; d_call: .; clone_size: .; cdr3_aa: CASSTLGFLDEQYF; cdr3_nt: TGTGCCAGCAGTACGTTGGGGTTCCTCGACGAGCAGTACTTC
v_call: TRBV19; j_call: TRBJ2-1; d_call: .; clone_size: .; cdr3_aa: CASEGHSYNEQFF; cdr3_nt: TGTGCCAGTGAGGGGCACTCCTACAATGAGCAGTTCTTC
v_call: TRBV11-2; j_call: TRBJ2-5; d_call: TRBD2; clone_size: .; cdr3_aa: CASSLPPQRGRRETQYF; cdr3_nt: TGTGCCAGCAGCTTACCCCCTCAGCGGGGGAGGAGGGAGACCCAGTACTTC
v_call: TRBV2; j_call: TRBJ1-3; d_call: .; clone_size: .; cdr3_aa: CASSESQAGNTIYF; cdr3_nt: TGTGCCAGCAGTGAATCCCAGGCTGGAAACACCATATATTTT
v_call: TRBV27; j_call: TRBJ1-5; d_call: .; clone_size: .; cdr3_aa: CASSLWTGHLNSNQPQHF; cdr3_nt: TGTGCCAGCAGTTTATGGACGGGACACCTCAATAGCAATCAGCCCCAGCATTTT
v_call: TRBV6-5; j_call: TRBJ1-5; d_call: .; clone_size: .; cdr3_aa: CASSPPNQPQHF; cdr3_nt: TGTGCCAGCAGTCCACCTAATCAGCCCCAGCATTTT
v_call: TRBV6-2/TRBV6-3; j_call: TRBJ1-4; d_call: .; clone_size: .; cdr3_aa: CASSYGRGRNEKLFF; cdr3_nt: TGTGCCAGCAGTTACGGGCGGGGACGTAATGAAAAACTGTTTTTT
v_call: TRBV5-1; j_call: TRBJ2-1; d_call: .; clone_size: .; cdr3_aa: CASSLRAGTVKSYNEQFF; cdr3_nt: TGCGCCAGCAGCTTGAGGGCGGGGACGGTTAAGTCCTACAATGAGCAGTTCTTC
v_call: TRBV28; j_call: TRBJ1-3; d_call: .; clone_size: .; cdr3_aa: CASEAHNSGNTIYF; cdr3_nt: TGTGCCAGCGAAGCACACAACTCTGGAAACACCATATATTTT
v_call: TRBV11-3; j_call: TRBJ1-2; d_call: .; clone_size: once; cdr3_aa: CASSLGQAYGYTF; cdr3_nt: TGTGCCAGCAGCTTAGGGCAAGCCTATGGCTACACCTTC
v_call: TRBV7-9; j_call: TRBJ1-3; d_call: .; clone_size: .; cdr3_aa: CASSDRGNTIYF; cdr3_nt: TGTGCCAGCAGCGACAGGGGAAACACCATATATTTT
v_call: TRBV5-1; j_call: TRBJ2-5; d_call: .; clone_size: .; cdr3_aa: CASSPHQETQYF; cdr3_nt: TGCGCCAGCAGCCCACATCAAGAGACCCAGTACTTC
v_call: TRBV7-9; j_call: TRBJ1-2; d_call: .; clone_size: .; cdr3_aa: CASREGGRDYRGYTF; cdr3_nt: TGTGCCAGCAGGGAAGGCGGCAGGGATTACAGGGGCTACACCTTC
v_call: TRBV7-2; j_call: TRBJ2-1; d_call: TRBD2; clone_size: .; cdr3_aa: CASSPGTSGGNEQFF; cdr3_nt: TGTGCCAGCAGCCCCGGGACTAGCGGGGGGAATGAGCAGTTCTTC
v_call: TRBV5-1; j_call: TRBJ1-2; d_call: TRBD1; clone_size: .; cdr3_aa: CASSLAAGGQDGYTF; cdr3_nt: TGCGCCAGCAGCTTGGCCGCAGGGGGCCAGGATGGCTACACCTTC
v_call: TRBV28; j_call: TRBJ1-5; d_call: .; clone_size: .; cdr3_aa: CASSLVGNQPQHF; cdr3_nt: TGTGCCAGCAGCCTAGTTGGGAATCAGCCCCAGCATTTT
v_call: TRBV2; j_call: TRBJ1-1; d_call: .; clone_size: .; cdr3_aa: CASHKEGETEAFF; cdr3_nt: TGTGCCAGTCATAAGGAAGGGGAAACTGAAGCTTTCTTT
v_call: TRBV5-4; j_call: TRBJ2-7; d_call: TRBD1; clone_size: .; cdr3_aa: CASSLRQGVTYEQYF; cdr3_nt: TGTGCCAGCAGCCTGCGACAGGGGGTCACCTACGAGCAGTACTTC
v_call: TRBV19; j_call: TRBJ1-4; d_call: .; clone_size: .; cdr3_aa: CAGSLNEKLFF; cdr3_nt: TGTGCGGGTAGCCTTAATGAAAAACTGTTTTTT
v_call: TRBV10-2; j_call: TRBJ2-5; d_call: .; clone_size: .; cdr3_aa: CASSETQARGTQYF; cdr3_nt: TGCGCCAGCAGTGAAACCCAGGCAAGAGGGACCCAGTACTTC
v_call: TRBV5-6; j_call: TRBJ1-5; d_call: .; clone_size: .; cdr3_aa: CASSPRGQPNQPQHF; cdr3_nt: TGTGCCAGCAGCCCAAGGGGACAACCCAATCAGCCCCAGCATTTT
v_call: TRBV11-2; j_call: TRBJ2-7; d_call: TRBD1; clone_size: .; cdr3_aa: CASSLDHTGGREQYF; cdr3_nt: TGTGCCAGCAGCTTAGATCACACAGGGGGACGCGAGCAGTACTTC
v_call: TRBV7-2; j_call: TRBJ2-1; d_call: .; clone_size: .; cdr3_aa: CASSWGLYNEQFF; cdr3_nt: TGTGCCAGCAGCTGGGGACTTTACAATGAGCAGTTCTTC
v_call: TRBV27; j_call: TRBJ2-1; d_call: TRBD2; clone_size: .; cdr3_aa: CASSLPRLAGGAAIEQFF; cdr3_nt: TGTGCCAGCAGTCTCCCACGACTAGCGGGGGGGGCCGCCATTGAGCAGTTCTTC
v_call: TRBV18; j_call: TRBJ1-2; d_call: .; clone_size: once; cdr3_aa: CASLPRFYGYTF; cdr3_nt: TGTGCCAGCCTCCCGAGATTTTATGGCTACACCTTC
v_call: TRBV3-1/TRBV3-2; j_call: TRBJ2-5; d_call: .; clone_size: .; cdr3_aa: CASSQDRDHETQYF; cdr3_nt: TGTGCCAGCAGCCAAGACAGGGATCACGAGACCCAGTACTTC
v_call: TRBV5-1; j_call: TRBJ2-1; d_call: .; clone_size: once; cdr3_aa: CASSLEPGSYNEQFF; cdr3_nt: TGCGCCAGCAGCTTGGAGCCGGGGTCCTACAATGAGCAGTTCTTC
v_call: TRBV7-9; j_call: TRBJ1-2; d_call: .; clone_size: once; cdr3_aa: CASSLRALMGGGDGYTF; cdr3_nt: TGTGCCAGCAGCTTAAGGGCATTGATGGGGGGCGGCGATGGCTACACCTTC
v_call: TRBV7-9; j_call: TRBJ2-1; d_call: TRBD2; clone_size: .; cdr3_aa: CASSPATAGNEQFF; cdr3_nt: TGTGCCAGCAGCCCGGCGACAGCGGGAAATGAGCAGTTCTTC
v_call: TRBV12-3/TRBV12-4; j_call: TRBJ2-7; d_call: .; clone_size: .; cdr3_aa: CASSLDRPYEQYF; cdr3_nt: TGTGCCAGCAGTTTGGACAGACCCTACGAGCAGTACTTC
v_call: TRBV3-1/TRBV3-2; j_call: TRBJ1-6; d_call: TRBD1; clone_size: .; cdr3_aa: CASSQGDRGNSPLHF; cdr3_nt: TGTGCCAGCAGCCAAGGGGACAGGGGCAATTCACCCCTCCACTTT
v_call: TRBV2; j_call: TRBJ1-1; d_call: .; clone_size: .; cdr3_aa: CASRVNTEAFF; cdr3_nt: TGTGCCAGCAGGGTGAACACTGAAGCTTTCTTT
v_call: TRBV7-2; j_call: TRBJ2-3; d_call: .; clone_size: .; cdr3_aa: CASSLPPGTDTQYF; cdr3_nt: TGTGCCAGCAGCTTACCCCCAGGCACAGATACGCAGTATTTT
v_call: TRBV27; j_call: TRBJ1-1; d_call: .; clone_size: .; cdr3_aa: CASSFDWNTEAFF; cdr3_nt: TGTGCCAGCAGTTTCGACTGGAACACTGAAGCTTTCTTT
v_call: TRBV12-3/TRBV12-4; j_call: TRBJ1-1; d_call: .; clone_size: .; cdr3_aa: CASNLDRNTEAFF; cdr3_nt: TGTGCCAGCAACTTAGACAGGAACACTGAAGCTTTCTTT